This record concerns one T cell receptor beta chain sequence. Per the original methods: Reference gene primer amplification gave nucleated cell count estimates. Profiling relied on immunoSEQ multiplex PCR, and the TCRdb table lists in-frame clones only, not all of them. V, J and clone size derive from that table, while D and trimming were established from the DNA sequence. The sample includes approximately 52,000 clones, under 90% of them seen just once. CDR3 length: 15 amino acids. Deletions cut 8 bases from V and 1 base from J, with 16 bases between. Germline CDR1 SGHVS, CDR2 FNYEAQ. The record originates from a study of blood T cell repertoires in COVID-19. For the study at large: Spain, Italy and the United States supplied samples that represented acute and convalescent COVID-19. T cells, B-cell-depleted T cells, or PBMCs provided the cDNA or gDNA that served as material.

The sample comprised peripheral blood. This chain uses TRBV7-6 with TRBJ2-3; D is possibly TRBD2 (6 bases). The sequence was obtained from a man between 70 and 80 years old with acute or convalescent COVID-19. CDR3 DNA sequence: TGTGCCAGCGGTCCCTTTAGGGAGGGCACAGATACGCAGTATTTT. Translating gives CASGPFREGTDTQYF. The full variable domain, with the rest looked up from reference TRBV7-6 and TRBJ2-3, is GAGVSQSPRYKVTKRGQDVALRCDPISGHVSLYWYRQALGQGPEFLTYFNYEAQQDKSGLPNDRFSAERPEGSISTLTIQRTEQRDSAMYRCASGPFREGTDTQYFGPGTRLTVL.